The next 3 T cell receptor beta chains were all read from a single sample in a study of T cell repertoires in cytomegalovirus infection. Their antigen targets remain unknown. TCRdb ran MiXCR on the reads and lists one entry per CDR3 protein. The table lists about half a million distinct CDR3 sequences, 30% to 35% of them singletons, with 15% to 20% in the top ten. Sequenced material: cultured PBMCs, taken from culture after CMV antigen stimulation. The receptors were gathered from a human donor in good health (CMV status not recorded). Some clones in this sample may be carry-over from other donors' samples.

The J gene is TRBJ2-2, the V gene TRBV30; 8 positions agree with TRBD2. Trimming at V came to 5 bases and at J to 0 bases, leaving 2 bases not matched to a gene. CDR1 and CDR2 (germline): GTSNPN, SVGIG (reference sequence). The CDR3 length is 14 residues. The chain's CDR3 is CAWGSGTNTGELFF. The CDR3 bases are TGTGCCTGGGGTAGCGGGACGAACACCGGGGAGCTGTTTTTT. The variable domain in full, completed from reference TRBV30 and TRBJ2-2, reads SQTIHQWPATLVQPVGSPLSLECTVEGTSNPNLYWYRQAAGRGLQLLFYSVGIGQISSEVPQNLSASRPQDRQFILSSKKLLLSDSGFYLCAWGSGTNTGELFFGEGSRLTVL.

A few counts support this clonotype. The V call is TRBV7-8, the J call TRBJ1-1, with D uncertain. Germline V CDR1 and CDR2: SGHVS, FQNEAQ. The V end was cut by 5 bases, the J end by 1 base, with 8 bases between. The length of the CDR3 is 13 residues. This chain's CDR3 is CASSPAANTEAFF. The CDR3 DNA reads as TGTGCCAGCAGCCCCGCCGCGAACACTGAAGCTTTCTTT. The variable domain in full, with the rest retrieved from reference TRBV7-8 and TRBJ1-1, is GAGVSQSPRYKVAKRGQDVALRCDPISGHVSLFWYQQALGQGPEFLTYFQNEAQLDKSGLPSDRFFAERPEGSVSTLKIQRTQQEDSAVYLCASSPAANTEAFFGQGTRLTVV.

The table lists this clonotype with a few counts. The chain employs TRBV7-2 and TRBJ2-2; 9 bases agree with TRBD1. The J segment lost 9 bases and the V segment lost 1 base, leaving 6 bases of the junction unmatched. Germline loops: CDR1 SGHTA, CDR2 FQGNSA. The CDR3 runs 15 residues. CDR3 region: CASSLVGQGFRELFF. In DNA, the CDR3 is TGTGCCAGCAGCTTAGTAGGACAGGGGTTCCGGGAGCTGTTTTTT.